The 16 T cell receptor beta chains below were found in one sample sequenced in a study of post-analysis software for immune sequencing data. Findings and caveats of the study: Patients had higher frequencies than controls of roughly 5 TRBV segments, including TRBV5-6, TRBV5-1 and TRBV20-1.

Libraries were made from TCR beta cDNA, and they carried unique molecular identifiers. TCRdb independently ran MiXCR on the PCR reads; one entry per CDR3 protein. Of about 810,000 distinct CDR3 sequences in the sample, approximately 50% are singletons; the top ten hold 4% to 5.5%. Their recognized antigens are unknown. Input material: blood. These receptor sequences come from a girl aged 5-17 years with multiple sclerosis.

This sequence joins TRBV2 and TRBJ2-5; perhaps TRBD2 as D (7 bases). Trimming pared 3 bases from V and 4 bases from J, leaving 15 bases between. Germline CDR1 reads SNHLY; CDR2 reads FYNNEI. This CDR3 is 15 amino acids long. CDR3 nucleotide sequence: TGTGCCAGCAGTGAGTGGGGGGGGCAGGCAGAGACCCAGTACTTC. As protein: CASSEWGGQAETQYF.

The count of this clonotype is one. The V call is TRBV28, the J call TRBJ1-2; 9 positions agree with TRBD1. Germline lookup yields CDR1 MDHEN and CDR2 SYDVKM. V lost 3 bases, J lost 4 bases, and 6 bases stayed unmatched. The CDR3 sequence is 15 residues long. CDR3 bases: TGTGCCAGCAGTTTCCAGGTGACAGGGGGCTATGGCTACACCTTC. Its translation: CASSFQVTGGYGYTF.

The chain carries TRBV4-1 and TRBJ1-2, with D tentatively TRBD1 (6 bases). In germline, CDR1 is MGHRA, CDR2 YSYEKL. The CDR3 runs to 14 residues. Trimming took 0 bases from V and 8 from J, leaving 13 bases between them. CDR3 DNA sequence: TGCGCCAGCAGCCAAGAGGAACAGGGTAGAGGCTACACCTTC. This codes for CASSQEEQGRGYTF.

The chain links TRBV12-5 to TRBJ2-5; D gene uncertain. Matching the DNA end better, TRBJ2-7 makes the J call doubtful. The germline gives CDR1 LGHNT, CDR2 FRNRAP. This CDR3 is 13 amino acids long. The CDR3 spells CASGLDPRSEQYF. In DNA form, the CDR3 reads TGTGCTAGTGGTTTGGACCCTCGCAGCGAGCAGTACTTC.

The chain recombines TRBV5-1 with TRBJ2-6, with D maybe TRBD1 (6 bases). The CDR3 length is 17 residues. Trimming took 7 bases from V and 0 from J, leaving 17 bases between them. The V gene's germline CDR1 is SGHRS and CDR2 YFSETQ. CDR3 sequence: CASRGTDRSSGANVLTF. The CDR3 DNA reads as TGCGCCAGCCGAGGGACGGACAGAAGCTCTGGGGCCAACGTCCTGACTTTC.

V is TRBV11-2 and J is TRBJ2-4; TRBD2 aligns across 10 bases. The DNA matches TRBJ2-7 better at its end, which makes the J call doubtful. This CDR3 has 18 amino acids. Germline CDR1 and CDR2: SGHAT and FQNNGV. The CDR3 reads CASSLDIVGGTSVYEQYF. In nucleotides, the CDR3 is TGTGCCAGCAGCTTAGATATTGTCGGCGGGACTAGCGTCTACGAGCAGTACTTC.

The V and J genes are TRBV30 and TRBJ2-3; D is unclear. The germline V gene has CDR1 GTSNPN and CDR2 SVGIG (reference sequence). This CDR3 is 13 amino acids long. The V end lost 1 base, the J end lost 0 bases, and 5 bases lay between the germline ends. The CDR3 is CAWSALSTDTQYF. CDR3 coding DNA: TGTGCCTGGAGTGCCCTAAGCACAGATACGCAGTATTTT.

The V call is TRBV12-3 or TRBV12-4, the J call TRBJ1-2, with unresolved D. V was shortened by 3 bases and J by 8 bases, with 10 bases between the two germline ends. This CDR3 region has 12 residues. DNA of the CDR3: TGTGCCAGCAGTTTTGGGGAAGGCGGCTACACCTTC. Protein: CASSFGEGGYTF.

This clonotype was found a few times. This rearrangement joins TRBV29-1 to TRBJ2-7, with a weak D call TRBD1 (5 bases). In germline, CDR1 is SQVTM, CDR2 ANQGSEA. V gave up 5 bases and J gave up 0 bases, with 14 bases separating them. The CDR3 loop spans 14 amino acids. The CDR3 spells CSVSTRQSSYEQYF. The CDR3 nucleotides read TGCAGCGTTTCCACTCGACAGAGCTCCTACGAGCAGTACTTC.

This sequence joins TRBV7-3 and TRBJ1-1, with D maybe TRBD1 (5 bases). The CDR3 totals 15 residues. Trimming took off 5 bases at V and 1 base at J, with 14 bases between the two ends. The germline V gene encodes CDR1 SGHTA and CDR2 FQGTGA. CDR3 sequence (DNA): TGTGCCAGCAGCCCACCCGGTGACAGGAACACTGAAGCTTTCTTT. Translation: CASSPPGDRNTEAFF.

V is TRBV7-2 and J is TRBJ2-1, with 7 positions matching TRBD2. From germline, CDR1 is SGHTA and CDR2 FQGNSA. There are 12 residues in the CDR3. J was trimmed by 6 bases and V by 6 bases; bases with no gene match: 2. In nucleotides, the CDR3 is TGTGCCAGCAGTGGACTAGTCAATGAGCAGTTCTTC. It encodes CASSGLVNEQFF.

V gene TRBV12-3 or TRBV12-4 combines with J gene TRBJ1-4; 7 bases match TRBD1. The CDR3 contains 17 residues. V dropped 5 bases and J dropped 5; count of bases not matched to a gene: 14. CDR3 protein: CASSKSRFRQGNEKLFF. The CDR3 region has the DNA TGTGCCAGCAGTAAAAGCCGATTTCGACAGGGCAATGAAAAACTGTTTTTT.

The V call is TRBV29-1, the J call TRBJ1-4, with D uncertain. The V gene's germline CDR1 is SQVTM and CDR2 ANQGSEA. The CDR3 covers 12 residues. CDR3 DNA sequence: TGCAGTTACCGGAGGAACAGTGAAAAACTGTTTTTT. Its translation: CSYRRNSEKLFF.

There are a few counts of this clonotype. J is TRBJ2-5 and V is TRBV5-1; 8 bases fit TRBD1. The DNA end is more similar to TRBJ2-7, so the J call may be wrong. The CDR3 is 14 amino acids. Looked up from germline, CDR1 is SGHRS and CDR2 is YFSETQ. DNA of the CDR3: TGCGCCAGCAGCGAGGGACAGGCCCATAACGAGCAGTACTTC. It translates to CASSEGQAHNEQYF.

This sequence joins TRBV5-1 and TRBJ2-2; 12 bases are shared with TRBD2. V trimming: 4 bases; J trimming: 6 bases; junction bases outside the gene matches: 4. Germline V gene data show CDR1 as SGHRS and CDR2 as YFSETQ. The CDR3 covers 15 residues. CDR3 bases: TGCGCCAGCAGCCCGGGACTAGCGGGTCCCGGGGAGCTGTTTTTT. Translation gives CASSPGLAGPGELFF.

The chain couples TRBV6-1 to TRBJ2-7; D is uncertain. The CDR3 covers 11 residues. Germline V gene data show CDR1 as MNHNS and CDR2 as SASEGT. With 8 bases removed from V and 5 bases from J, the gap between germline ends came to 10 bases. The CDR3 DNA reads TGTGCCAGCGGATGGATGGACGAGCAGTACTTC. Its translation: CASGWMDEQYF.